These 14 T cell receptor beta chains came from one sample sequenced in a study of regulatory T cells in long-lasting Graves disease. Relying on iRepertoire HTBI primers and Arm-PCR of CDR3 regions, the team built TCR beta libraries. TCRdb reprocessed the multiplex PCR reads with MiXCR, giving one entry per CDR3 protein. The data hold 400,000 to 500,000 distinct CDR3 sequences, with less than 15% observed a single time. Time point here: newly diagnosed GD, antithyroid drugs for less than 3 months. Preparation of the TCR library used RNA extracted from PBMCs. These records were also assigned to another study, of T cells in Graves' hyperthyroidism and ophthalmopathy.

Sequenced here: peripheral blood mononuclear cells (PBMCs), sampled at new diagnosis, from a patient treated with antithyroid drugs. The source of these receptors is a woman aged 50 to 65 with Graves disease.

This clonotype was seen only a few times. The rearrangement uses TRBV28 and TRBJ2-5; 7 bases align to TRBD2. After removal of 3 bases from V and 2 bases from J, the junction contained 9 bases not matched to a gene. There are 16 residues in the CDR3. Germline CDR1 and CDR2: MDHEN and SYDVKM. CDR3 sequence (DNA): TGTGCCAGCAGTTTTCCCAGCGGGGAAGGGCAAGAGACCCAGTACTTC. Its translation: CASSFPSGEGQETQYF.

This clonotype was recorded at least ten times. CDR3 bases: TGCGCCAGCAGCGAACGGACACAACCCCATGAAAAACTGTTTTTT. Translating gives CASSERTQPHEKLFF. The chain couples TRBV5-1 to TRBJ1-4; a weak D match, TRBD1 (5 bases). The ends were cut back, 4 bases at V and 6 bases at J, with 16 bases in the middle. The V gene's germline CDR1 is SGHRS and CDR2 YFSETQ. The CDR3 length is 15 residues.

The chain employs TRBV30 and TRBJ1-5; D not resolved. Germline CDR1 GTSNPN, CDR2 SVGIG (reference sequence). This CDR3 has 14 amino acids. V lost 2 bases, J lost 3 bases, and 11 bases lay in between. This chain's CDR3 is CAWSRGRPNQPQHF. CDR3 bases: TGTGCCTGGAGTCGTGGGCGCCCCAATCAGCCCCAGCATTTT.

Points on this clonotype: Since a much larger clone is just one base distant, this may be a read error. The V gene is TRBV2, the J gene TRBJ2-2; 7 bases are shared with TRBD2. V trimming: 8 bases; J trimming: 7 bases; junction bases outside the gene matches: 10. The CDR3 length is 14 residues. Germline V gene sequence: CDR1 SNHLY, CDR2 FYNNEI. Here the CDR3 reads CASGPRSGIGELFF. CDR3 in DNA: TGTGCCAGCGGTCCTCGAAGCGGGATCGGGGAGCTGTTTTTT.

The chain is built from TRBV28 and TRBJ1-2; possibly TRBD1 for D (6 bases). This CDR3 spans 13 amino acids. Germline CDR1 is MDHEN and CDR2 is SYDVKM. V was shortened by 6 bases and J by 4 bases, with 12 bases between the two germline ends. CDR3 DNA: TGTGCCAGCAGAGGGGGGCGCTTCTATGGCTACACCTTC. Amino acids: CASRGGRFYGYTF.

This chain links TRBV3-1 with TRBJ2-7, with TRBD2 matching 7 bases. V lost 4 bases and J lost 4; bases outside the gene matches: 10. The germline V gene encodes CDR1 LGHDT and CDR2 YNNKEL (reference sequence). The CDR3 spans 15 residues. The CDR3 nucleotides read TGTGCCAGCAGCCCCGGCCGACTAGCAGCGTACGAGCAGTACTTC. This codes for CASSPGRLAAYEQYF.

The chain has TRBV10-3 and TRBJ2-1; 13 nucleotides line up with TRBD2. J lost 6 bases, V lost 6 bases, and 2 bases had no gene match. This CDR3 spans 14 amino acids. Germline V gives CDR1 ENHRY, CDR2 SYGVKD. The CDR3 DNA follows: TGTGCCATCAGAGGACTAGCGGGAGCCAATGAGCAGTTCTTC. Encoded protein: CAIRGLAGANEQFF.

In the case of this clonotype: A read error may explain this, as a much larger clone is one base away. The rearrangement uses TRBV5-1 and TRBJ2-1, with TRBD2 matching over 10 bases. The V gene's germline CDR1 is SGHRS and CDR2 YFSETQ. This CDR3 spans 18 amino acids. Trimming took 7 bases from V and 3 from J; bases not matched to a gene: 16. CDR3 region: CASPRAASGSGDYNEQFF. The CDR3 nucleotides read TGCGCCAGCCCACGCGCGGCTAGCGGGAGCGGGGACTACAATGAGCAGTTCTTC.

This clonotype was detected ten times or more. The J gene is TRBJ1-1, the V gene TRBV3-1; 12 nucleotides align to TRBD1. The CDR3 loop spans 15 amino acids. Losses at the gene ends were 4 bases for V and 4 bases for J; bases not matched to a gene: 4. Germline CDR1 LGHDT, CDR2 YNNKEL (reference sequence). The CDR3 sequence: CASSLGTGGVTEAFF. The CDR3 coding sequence is TGTGCCAGCAGCCTTGGGACAGGGGGCGTCACTGAAGCTTTCTTT.

This clonotype was detected ten times or more. The chain joins TRBV11-2 to TRBJ2-2; D may be TRBD1 (6 bases). V lost 4 bases and J 2 bases, leaving 26 bases between the germline ends. This CDR3 has 20 amino acids. The germline CDR1 and CDR2 sequences are SGHAT and FQNNGV. DNA of the CDR3: TGTGCCAGCAGCTACGGGACAACCTTAGCCGGGAACCCCAACACCGGGGAGCTGTTTTTT. This encodes CASSYGTTLAGNPNTGELFF. Full variable domain (missing parts from reference TRBV11-2 and TRBJ2-2): EAGVAQSPRYKIIEKRQSVAFWCNPISGHATLYWYQQILGQGPKLLIQFQNNGVVDDSQLPKDRFSAERLKGVDSTLKIQPAKLEDSAVYLCASSYGTTLAGNPNTGELFFGEGSRLTVL.

Only a few counts were recorded for this clonotype. This chain joins TRBV3-1 and TRBJ2-3, with TRBD2 matching 12 bases. The CDR3 is 17 residues long. The J segment lost 4 bases and the V segment lost 0 bases, leaving 5 bases of the junction unmatched. The germline V gene encodes CDR1 LGHDT and CDR2 YNNKEL (reference sequence). CDR3 amino acids: CASSQERLAGVSDTQYF. The CDR3 coding sequence is TGTGCCAGCAGCCAAGAGCGACTAGCGGGAGTGTCAGATACGCAGTATTTT.

The chain is built from TRBV5-4 and TRBJ1-2, with TRBD1 identical over 12 bases. Trimming removed 5 bases from V and 3 bases from J; junction bases left unmatched: 2. CDR3 length: 14 residues. CDR1 SGHNT and CDR2 YYREEE come from the germline V gene (reference sequence). Here the CDR3 DNA reads TGTGCCAGCAGGGGGACAGGGGGCGACTATGGCTACACCTTC. Protein sequence: CASRGTGGDYGYTF.

This chain joins TRBV3-1 and TRBJ2-7; D might be TRBD1 (5 bases). CDR1 LGHDT and CDR2 YNNKEL come from the germline V gene (reference sequence). V was clipped by 1 base and J by 6 bases, with 19 bases between them. This CDR3 is 16 amino acids long. The CDR3 sequence: CASSQVEFFRGVEQYF. The DNA for the CDR3 is TGTGCCAGCAGCCAAGTTGAGTTTTTTAGGGGTGTCGAGCAGTACTTC.

This clonotype was found many times. The chain has TRBV20-1 and TRBJ2-5; TRBD1 agrees at 10 bases. Trimming removed 4 bases from V and 3 bases from J; junction bases left unmatched: 8. The V gene's germline CDR1 is DFQATT and CDR2 SNEGSKA (reference sequence). This CDR3 is 15 amino acids long. The CDR3 coding sequence is TGCAGTGCTATCCCGACCGGGACAGGGGAAGAGACCCAGTACTTC. Translation gives CSAIPTGTGEETQYF.